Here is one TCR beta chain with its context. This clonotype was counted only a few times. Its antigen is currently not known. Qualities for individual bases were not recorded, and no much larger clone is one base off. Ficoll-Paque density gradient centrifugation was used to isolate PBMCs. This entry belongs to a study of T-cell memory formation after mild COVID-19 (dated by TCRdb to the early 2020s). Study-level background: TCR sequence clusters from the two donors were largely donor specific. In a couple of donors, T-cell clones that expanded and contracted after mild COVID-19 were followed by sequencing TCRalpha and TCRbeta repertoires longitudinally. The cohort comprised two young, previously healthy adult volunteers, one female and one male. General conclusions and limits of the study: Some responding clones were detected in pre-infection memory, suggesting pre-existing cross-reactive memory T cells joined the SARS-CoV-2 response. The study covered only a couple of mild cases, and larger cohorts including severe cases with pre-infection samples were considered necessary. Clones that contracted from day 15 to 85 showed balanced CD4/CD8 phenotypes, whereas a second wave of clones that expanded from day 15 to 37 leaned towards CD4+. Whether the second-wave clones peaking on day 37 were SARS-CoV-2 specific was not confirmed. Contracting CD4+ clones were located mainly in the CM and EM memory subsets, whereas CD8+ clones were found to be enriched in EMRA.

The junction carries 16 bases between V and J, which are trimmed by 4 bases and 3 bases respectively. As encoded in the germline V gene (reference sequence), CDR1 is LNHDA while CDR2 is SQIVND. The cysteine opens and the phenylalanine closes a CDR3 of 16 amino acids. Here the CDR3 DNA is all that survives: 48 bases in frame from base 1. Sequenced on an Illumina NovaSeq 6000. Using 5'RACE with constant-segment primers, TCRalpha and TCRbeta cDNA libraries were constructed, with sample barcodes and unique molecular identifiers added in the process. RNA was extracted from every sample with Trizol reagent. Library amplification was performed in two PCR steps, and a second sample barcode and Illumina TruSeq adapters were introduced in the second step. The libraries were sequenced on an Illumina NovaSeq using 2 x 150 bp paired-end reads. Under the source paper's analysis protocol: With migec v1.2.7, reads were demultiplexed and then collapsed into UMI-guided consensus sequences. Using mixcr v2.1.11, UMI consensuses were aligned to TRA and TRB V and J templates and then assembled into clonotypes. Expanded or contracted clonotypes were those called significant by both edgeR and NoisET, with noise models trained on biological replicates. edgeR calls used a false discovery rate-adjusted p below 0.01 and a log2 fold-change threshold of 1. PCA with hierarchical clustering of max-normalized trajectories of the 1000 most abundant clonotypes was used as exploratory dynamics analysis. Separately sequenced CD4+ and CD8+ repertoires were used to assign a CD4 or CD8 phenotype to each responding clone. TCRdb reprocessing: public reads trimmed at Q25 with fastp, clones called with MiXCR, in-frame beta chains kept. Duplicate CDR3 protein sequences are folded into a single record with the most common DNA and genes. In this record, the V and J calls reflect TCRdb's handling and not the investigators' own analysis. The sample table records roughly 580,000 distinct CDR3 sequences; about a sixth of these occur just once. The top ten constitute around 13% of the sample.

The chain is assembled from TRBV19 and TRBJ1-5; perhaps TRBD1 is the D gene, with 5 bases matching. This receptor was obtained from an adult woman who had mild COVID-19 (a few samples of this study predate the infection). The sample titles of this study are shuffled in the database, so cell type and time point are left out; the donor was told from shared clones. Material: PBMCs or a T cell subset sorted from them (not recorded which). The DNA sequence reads TGTGCCAGTAGTACTCCCTTTTGGGGGATCAATCAGCCCCAGCATTTT. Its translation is CASSTPFWGINQPQHF. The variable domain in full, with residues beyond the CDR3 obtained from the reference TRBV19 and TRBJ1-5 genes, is DGGITQSPKYLFRKEGQNVTLSCEQNLNHDAMYWYRQDPGQGLRLIYYSQIVNDFQKGDIAEGYSVSREKKESFPLTVTSAQKNPTAFYLCASSTPFWGINQPQHFGDGTRLSIL.